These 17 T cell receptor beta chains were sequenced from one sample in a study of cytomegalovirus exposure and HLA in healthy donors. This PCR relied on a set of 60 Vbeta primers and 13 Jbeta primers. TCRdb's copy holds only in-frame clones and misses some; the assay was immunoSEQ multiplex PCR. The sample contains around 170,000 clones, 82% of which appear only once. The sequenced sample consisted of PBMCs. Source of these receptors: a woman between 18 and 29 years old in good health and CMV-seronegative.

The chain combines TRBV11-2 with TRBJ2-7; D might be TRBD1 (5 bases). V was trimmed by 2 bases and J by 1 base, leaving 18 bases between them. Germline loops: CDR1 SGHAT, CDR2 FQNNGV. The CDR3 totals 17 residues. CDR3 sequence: CASSLTPNRQFSYEQYF. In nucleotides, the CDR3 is TGTGCCAGCAGCTTAACCCCCAACAGGCAATTTTCCTACGAGCAGTACTTC.

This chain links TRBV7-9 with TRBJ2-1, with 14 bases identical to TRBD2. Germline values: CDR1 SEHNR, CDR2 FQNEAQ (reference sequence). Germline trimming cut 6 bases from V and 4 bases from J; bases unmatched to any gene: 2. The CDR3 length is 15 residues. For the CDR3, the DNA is TGTGCCAGCAGTTGGACTAGCGGGGGGTACAATGAGCAGTTCTTC. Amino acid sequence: CASSWTSGGYNEQFF.

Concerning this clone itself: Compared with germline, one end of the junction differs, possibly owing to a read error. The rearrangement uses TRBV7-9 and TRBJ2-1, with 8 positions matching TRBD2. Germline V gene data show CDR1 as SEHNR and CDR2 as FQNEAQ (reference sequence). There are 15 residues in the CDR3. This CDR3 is CASSGGLSSYNEQFF. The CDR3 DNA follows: TGTGCGAGCAGCGGGGGACTGAGCTCCTACAATGAGCAGTTCTTC.

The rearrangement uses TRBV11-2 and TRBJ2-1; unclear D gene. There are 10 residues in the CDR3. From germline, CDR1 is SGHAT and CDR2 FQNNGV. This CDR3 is CASGLDEQFF. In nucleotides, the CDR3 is TGTGCGTCAGGTCTGGATGAGCAGTTCTTC.

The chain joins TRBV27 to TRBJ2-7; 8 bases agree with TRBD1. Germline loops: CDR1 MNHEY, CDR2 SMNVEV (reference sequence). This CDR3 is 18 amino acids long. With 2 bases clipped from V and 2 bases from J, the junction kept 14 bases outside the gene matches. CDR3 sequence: CASSLIGLRQGNPYEQYF. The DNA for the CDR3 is TGTGCCAGCAGTTTAATAGGTTTGCGACAGGGGAACCCCTACGAGCAGTACTTC.

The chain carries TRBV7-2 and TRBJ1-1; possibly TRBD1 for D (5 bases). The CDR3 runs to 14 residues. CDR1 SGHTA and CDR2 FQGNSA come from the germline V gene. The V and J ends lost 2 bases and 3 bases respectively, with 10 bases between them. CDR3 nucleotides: TGTGCCAGCAGCTTACACGGGACTCACACTGAAGCTTTCTTT. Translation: CASSLHGTHTEAFF.

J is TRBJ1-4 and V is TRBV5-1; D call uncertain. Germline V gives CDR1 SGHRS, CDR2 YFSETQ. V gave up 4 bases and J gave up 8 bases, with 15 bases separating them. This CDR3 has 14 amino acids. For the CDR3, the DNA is TGCGCCAGCAGCCAACAAGGAATGCGGGAAAAACTGTTTTTT. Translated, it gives CASSQQGMREKLFF.

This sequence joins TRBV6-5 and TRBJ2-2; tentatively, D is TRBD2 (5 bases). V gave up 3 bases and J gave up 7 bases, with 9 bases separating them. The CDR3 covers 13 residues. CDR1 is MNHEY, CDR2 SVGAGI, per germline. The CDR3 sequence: CASSYLASGELFF. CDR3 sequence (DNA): TGTGCCAGCAGTTATCTAGCAAGCGGGGAGCTGTTTTTT.

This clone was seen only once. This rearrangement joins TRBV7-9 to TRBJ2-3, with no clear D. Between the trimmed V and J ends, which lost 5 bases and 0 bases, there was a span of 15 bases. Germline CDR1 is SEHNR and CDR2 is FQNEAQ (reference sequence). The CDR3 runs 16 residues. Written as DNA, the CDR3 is TGTGCCAGCAGCAACTCGGAGACGGAAAGCACAGATACGCAGTATTTT. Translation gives CASSNSETESTDTQYF.

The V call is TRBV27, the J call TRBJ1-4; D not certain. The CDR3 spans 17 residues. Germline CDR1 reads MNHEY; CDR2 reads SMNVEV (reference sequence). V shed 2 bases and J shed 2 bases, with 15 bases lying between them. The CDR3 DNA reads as TGTGCCAGCAGTTTAACCGATCCTTCTGCGACTAATGAAAAACTGTTTTTT. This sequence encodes CASSLTDPSATNEKLFF.

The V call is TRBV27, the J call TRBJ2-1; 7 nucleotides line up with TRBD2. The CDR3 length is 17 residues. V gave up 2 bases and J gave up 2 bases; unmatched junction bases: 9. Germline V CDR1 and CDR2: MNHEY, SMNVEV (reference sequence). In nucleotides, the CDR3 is TGTGCCAGCAGTTTAGGAACTAGCGTCATCGCCTACAATGAGCAGTTCTTC. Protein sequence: CASSLGTSVIAYNEQFF.

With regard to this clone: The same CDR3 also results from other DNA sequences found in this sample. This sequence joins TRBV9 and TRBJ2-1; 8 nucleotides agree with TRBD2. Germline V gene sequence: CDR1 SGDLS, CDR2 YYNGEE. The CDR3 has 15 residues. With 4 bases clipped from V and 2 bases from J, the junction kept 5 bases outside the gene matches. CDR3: CASSPGLAAYNEQFF. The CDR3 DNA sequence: TGTGCCAGCAGCCCCGGACTAGCAGCCTACAATGAGCAGTTCTTC.

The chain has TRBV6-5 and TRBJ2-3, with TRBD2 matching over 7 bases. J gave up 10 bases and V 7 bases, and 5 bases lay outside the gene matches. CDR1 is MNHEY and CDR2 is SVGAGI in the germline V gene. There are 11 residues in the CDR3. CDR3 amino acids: CASTGGGAQYF. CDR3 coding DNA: TGTGCCAGCACGGGGGGAGGTGCGCAGTATTTT.

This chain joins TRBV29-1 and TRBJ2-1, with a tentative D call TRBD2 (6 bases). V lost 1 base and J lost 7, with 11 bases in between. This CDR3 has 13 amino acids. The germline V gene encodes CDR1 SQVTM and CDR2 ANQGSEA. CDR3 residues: CSVEVSGPNEQFF. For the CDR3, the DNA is TGCAGCGTTGAAGTAAGCGGGCCGAATGAGCAGTTCTTC.

The CDR3 loop is CASSQDRPYGYTF. The CDR3 DNA is TGTGCCAGCAGTCAAGACAGGCCCTATGGCTACACCTTC. The chain uses TRBV28 and TRBJ1-2; perhaps TRBD1 as D (6 bases). Per germline, CDR1 MDHEN and CDR2 SYDVKM. CDR3 length: 13 amino acids. V lost 5 bases, J lost 4 bases, and 11 bases lay in between.

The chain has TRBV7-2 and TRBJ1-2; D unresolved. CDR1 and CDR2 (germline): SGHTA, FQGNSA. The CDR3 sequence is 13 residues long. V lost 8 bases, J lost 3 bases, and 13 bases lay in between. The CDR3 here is CASLINRDYGYTF. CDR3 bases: TGTGCCAGCCTAATTAATCGGGACTATGGCTACACCTTC.

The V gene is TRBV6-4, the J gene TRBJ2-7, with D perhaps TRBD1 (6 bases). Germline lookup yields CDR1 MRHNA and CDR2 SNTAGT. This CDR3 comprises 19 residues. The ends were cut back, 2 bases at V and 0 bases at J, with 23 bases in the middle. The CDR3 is CASSDAHPGQPSSSYEQYF. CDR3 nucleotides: TGTGCCAGCAGTGACGCTCATCCGGGACAACCTAGCAGCTCCTACGAGCAGTACTTC.